This T cell receptor (beta chain) was recorded in a study of T cell repertoires in aging, cancer and after chemotherapy. Study-wide context: Pre- and post-chemotherapy samples were paired from chronic lymphocytic leukemia patients treated with fludarabine- or bendamustine-based regimens. The full dataset contained several million TCR reads.

Multiplex touch-down PCR with TRB-A/B primers amplified rearranged V-D-J TRB sequences. TCRdb independently ran MiXCR on the multiplex PCR reads; one entry per CDR3 protein. This table holds roughly 4,900 distinct CDR3 sequences, 30% to 35% found once. Notes on the study in general: In healthy donors, age-related TCR diversity loss mainly reflected lost richness. Age-matched healthy donors had significantly more diverse, less clonal blood TCR repertoires than untreated cancer patients.

On this clonotype: Its antigen remains unidentified.

TCR beta rearrangements were amplified from peripheral blood genomic DNA. The clonotype was recovered from a human donor with a blood cancer. Input material: blood.

CDR3 sequence: CASSSATGANYGYTF. CDR3 in DNA: TGTGCCAGCAGTTCTGCGACAGGGGCCAACTATGGCTACACCTTC. The chain couples TRBV27 to TRBJ1-2; 8 nucleotides line up with TRBD1. The CDR3 sequence is 15 residues long. Germline assignment: CDR1 MNHEY and CDR2 SMNVEV (reference sequence). The ends lost 4 bases at V and 2 bases at J; junction bases unmatched: 6.